The 8 T cell receptor beta chains given below trace back to one sample, sequenced in a study of OX40 agonist ivuxolimab in advanced cancers. The repertoire was sequenced with immunoSEQ multiplex PCR; TCRdb's copy has only in-frame clones and lacks some. In the table there are 60,000 to 75,000 clones, around 84% of which are singletons. This material consisted of CD4+ or CD8+ T cells sorted from blood, taken in a trial of the OX40 agonist ivuxolimab. The receptors originated from an adult with an advanced solid tumor such as melanoma, head and neck, liver or kidney cancer.

The chain combines TRBV7-2 with TRBJ2-7, with D maybe TRBD2 (5 bases). This CDR3 spans 12 amino acids. Trimming stripped 3 bases from V and 2 bases from J, with 5 bases between. From germline, CDR1 is SGHTA and CDR2 FQGNSA. CDR3 loop: CASSFGTYEQYF. As DNA, the CDR3 is TGTGCCAGCAGCTTCGGGACCTACGAGCAGTACTTC.

This clone was found a few times. The sample has other DNA sequences that encode this CDR3 too. The rearrangement uses TRBV5-4 and TRBJ2-5; 7 bases map to TRBD1. Germline lookup yields CDR1 SGHNT and CDR2 YYREEE (reference sequence). The CDR3 runs to 15 residues. V was pared by 2 bases and J by 3 bases, with 7 bases of the junction left unmatched. CDR3 protein: CASSFWDRREETQYF. The CDR3 DNA reads as TGTGCCAGCAGCTTTTGGGACAGAAGAGAAGAGACCCAGTACTTC. The full variable domain, rest sourced from reference TRBV5-4 and TRBJ2-5, is ETGVTQSPTHLIKTRGQQVTLRCSSQSGHNTVSWYQQALGQGPQFIFQYYREEENGRGNFPPRFSGLQFPNYSSELNVNALELDDSALYLCASSFWDRREETQYFGPGTRLLVL.

The rearrangement joins TRBV30 to TRBJ2-7, with D perhaps TRBD1 (6 bases). CDR1 is GTSNPN and CDR2 is SVGIG in the germline V gene (reference sequence). V was clipped by 1 base and J by 1 base, with 17 bases between them. The CDR3 covers 16 residues. The chain's CDR3 is CAWSGPGARVSYEQYF. The CDR3 DNA reads as TGTGCCTGGAGTGGCCCAGGGGCAAGGGTATCCTACGAGCAGTACTTC.

J is TRBJ1-5 and V is TRBV4-1; no clear D. In germline, CDR1 is MGHRA, CDR2 YSYEKL. The CDR3 is 15 residues long. Trimming removed 0 bases from V and 6 bases from J, with 12 bases in between. The CDR3 coding sequence is TGCGCCAGCAGCCAAGATCTGGCGGGCGGTCAGCCCCAGCATTTT. Amino acid sequence: CASSQDLAGGQPQHF.

The V and J genes are TRBV19 and TRBJ1-5; D unclear. The CDR3 sequence is 14 residues long. Trimming removed 3 bases from V and 3 bases from J, with 9 bases in between. Germline lookup yields CDR1 LNHDA and CDR2 SQIVND (reference sequence). In DNA form, the CDR3 reads TGTGCCAGTAGTATTGAGGTTCCCAATCAGCCCCAGCATTTT. Encoded protein: CASSIEVPNQPQHF.

V gene TRBV6-1 combines with J gene TRBJ1-4; D is unclear. Deletions cut 2 bases from V and 0 bases from J, with 7 bases between. CDR3 length: 15 amino acids. Germline CDR1 reads MNHNS; CDR2 reads SASEGT. In DNA, the CDR3 is TGTGCCAGCAGTGAATTGGGGACAACTAATGAAAAACTGTTTTTT. Its protein product is CASSELGTTNEKLFF.

The V call is TRBV30, the J call TRBJ1-1; D gene ambiguous. The CDR3 sequence is 13 residues long. The V gene's germline CDR1 is GTSNPN and CDR2 SVGIG (reference sequence). Trimming pared 0 bases from V and 1 base from J, leaving 6 bases between. CDR3 in amino acids: CAWSVITNTEAFF. The CDR3 DNA follows: TGTGCCTGGAGTGTAATAACGAACACTGAAGCTTTCTTT.

Comments on this clone: Additional DNA sequences in this sample encode the identical CDR3. The genes are TRBV5-4 and TRBJ2-7, with D unresolved. V lost 3 bases and J 0 bases, leaving 10 bases between the germline ends. The CDR3 sequence is 14 residues long. CDR1 and CDR2 from the germline V gene are SGHNT and YYREEE (reference sequence). CDR3 DNA: TGTGCCAGCAGCTCCCTTGATGGCTCCTACGAGCAGTACTTC. This codes for CASSSLDGSYEQYF.